This T cell receptor beta chain comes out of a study of blood T cell repertoires in COVID-19. Looking at the study overall: Some COVID-19 samples were acute and others convalescent; all came from the United States, Italy and Spain.

The CDR3 loop spans 13 amino acids. V lost 6 bases and J lost 4; bases outside the gene matches: 5. Germline V gene sequence: CDR1 KGHSH, CDR2 LQKENI. Libraries were prepared by immunoSEQ multiplex PCR; TCRdb keeps only in-frame clonotypes and omits some of them. The sample carries about 140,000 clones, approximately 90% recorded once. This clone was detected a few times. Sequencing input: peripheral blood. This TCR was recovered from a woman in her 50s with acute or convalescent COVID-19. The J gene is TRBJ1-1, the V gene TRBV18; 7 bases line up with TRBD1. This chain's CDR3 is CASSATGSTEAFF. Written as DNA, the CDR3 is TGTGCCAGCTCGGCGACAGGGAGCACTGAAGCTTTCTTT. The full variable domain, with the rest looked up from reference TRBV18 and TRBJ1-1, is NAGVMQNPRHLVRRRGQEARLRCSPMKGHSHVYWYRQLPEEGLKFMVYLQKENIIDESGMPKERFSAEFPKEGPSILRIQQVVRGDSAAYFCASSATGSTEAFFGQGTRLTVV.